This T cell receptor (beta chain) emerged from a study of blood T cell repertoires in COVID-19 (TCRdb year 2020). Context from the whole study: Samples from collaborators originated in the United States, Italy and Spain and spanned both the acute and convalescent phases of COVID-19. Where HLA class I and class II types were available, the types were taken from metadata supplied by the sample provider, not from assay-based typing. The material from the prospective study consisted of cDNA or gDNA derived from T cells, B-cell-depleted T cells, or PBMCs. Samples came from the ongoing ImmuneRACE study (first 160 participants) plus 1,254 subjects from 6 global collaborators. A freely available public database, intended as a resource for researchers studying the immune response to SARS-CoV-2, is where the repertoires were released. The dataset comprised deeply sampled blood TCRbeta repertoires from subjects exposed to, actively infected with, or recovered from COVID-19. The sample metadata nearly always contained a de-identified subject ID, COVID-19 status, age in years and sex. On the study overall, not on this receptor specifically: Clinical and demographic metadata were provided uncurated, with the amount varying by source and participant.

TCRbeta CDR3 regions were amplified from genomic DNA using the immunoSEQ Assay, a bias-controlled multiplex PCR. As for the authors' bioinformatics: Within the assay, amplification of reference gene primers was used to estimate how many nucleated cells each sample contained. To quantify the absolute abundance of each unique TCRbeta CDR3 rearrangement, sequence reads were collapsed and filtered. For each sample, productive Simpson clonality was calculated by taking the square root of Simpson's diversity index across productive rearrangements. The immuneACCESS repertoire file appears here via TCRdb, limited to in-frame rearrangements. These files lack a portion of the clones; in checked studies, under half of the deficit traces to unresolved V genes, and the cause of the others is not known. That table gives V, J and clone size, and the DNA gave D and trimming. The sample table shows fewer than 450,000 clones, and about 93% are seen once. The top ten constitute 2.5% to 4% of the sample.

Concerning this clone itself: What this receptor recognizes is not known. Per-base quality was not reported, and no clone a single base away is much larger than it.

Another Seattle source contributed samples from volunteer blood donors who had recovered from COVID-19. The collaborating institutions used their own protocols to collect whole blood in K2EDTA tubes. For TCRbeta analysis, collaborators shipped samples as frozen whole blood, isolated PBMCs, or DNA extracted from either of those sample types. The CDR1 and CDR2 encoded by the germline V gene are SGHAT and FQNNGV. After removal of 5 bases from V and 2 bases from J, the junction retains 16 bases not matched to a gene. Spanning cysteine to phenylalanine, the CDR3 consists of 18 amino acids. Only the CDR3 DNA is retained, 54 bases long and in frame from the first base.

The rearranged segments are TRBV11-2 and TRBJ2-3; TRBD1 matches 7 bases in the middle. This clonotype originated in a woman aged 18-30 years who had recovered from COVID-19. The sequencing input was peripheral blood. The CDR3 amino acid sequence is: CASSTPPGTARVTDTQYF. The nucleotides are TGTGCCAGCAGCACACCCCCAGGGACAGCGAGAGTCACAGATACGCAGTATTTT. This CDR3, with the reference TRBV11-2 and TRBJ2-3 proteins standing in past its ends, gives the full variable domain EAGVAQSPRYKIIEKRQSVAFWCNPISGHATLYWYQQILGQGPKLLIQFQNNGVVDDSQLPKDRFSAERLKGVDSTLKIQPAKLEDSAVYLCASSTPPGTARVTDTQYFGPGTRLTVL.